This T cell receptor (beta chain) emerged from a study of blood T cell repertoires in COVID-19. Original methodology: Quantification of nucleated cells was approximated via reference gene primer amplification. Some clones are missing from TCRdb's copy, which holds only in-frame ones; the method was immunoSEQ multiplex PCR. That table furnishes V, J and clone size, whereas the DNA furnished D and trimming. Of 55,000 to 70,000 clones listed, roughly 80% are singletons. The germline V gene encodes CDR1 LGHDT and CDR2 YNNKEL (reference sequence). With 0 bases removed from V and 12 bases from J, the gap between germline ends came to 15 bases. The CDR3 is made up of 14 amino acids.

The clonotype was recovered from an elderly woman with acute or convalescent COVID-19. This chain joins TRBV3-1 (or the pseudogene TRBV3-2) and TRBJ2-1; D might be TRBD2 (5 bases). The sequenced sample consisted of peripheral blood. CDR3 bases: TGTGCCAGCAGCCAAGAGGGTAGGGAGCCGTCGCAGTTCTTC. It codes for CASSQEGREPSQFF.